This TCR beta chain comes out of a study of blood T cell repertoires in COVID-19. Study-wide context: Nucleic acid was either cDNA or gDNA, and it came from T cells, B-cell-depleted T cells, or PBMCs.

Allocation to cohorts depended on clinical history reported by the participants. The table came from immunoSEQ multiplex PCR; TCRdb's copy has only in-frame clones and leaves some out. In the table there are approximately 200,000 clones, about 85% of which are singletons. The CDR3 has 12 residues. CDR1 is WNHNN, CDR2 SYGVQD, per germline (reference sequence). Trimming removed 8 bases at V and 8 bases at J, with 13 bases between. The chain joins TRBV10-1 to TRBJ2-1; D is undetermined. The sequence was collected from a woman aged 30 to 39 who had recovered from COVID-19. Sequenced input: PBMCs or T cells enriched from blood (not recorded which). For the CDR3, the DNA is TGCGCCAGCCGGGTAGCTGAGCATGAGCAGTTCTTC. Translating it yields CASRVAEHEQFF.